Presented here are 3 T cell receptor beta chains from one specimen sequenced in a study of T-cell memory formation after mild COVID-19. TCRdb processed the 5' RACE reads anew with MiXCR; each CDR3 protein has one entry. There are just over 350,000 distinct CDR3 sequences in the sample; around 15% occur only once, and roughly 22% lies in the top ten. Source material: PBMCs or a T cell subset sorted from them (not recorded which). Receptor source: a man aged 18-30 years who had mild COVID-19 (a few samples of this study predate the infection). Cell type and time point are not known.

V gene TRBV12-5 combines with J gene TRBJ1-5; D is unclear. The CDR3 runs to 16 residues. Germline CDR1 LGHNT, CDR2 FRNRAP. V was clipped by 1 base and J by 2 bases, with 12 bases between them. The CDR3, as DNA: TGTGCTAGTGGTTTGGGGTGCGTCAGCGGCAATCAGCCCCAGCATTTT. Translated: CASGLGCVSGNQPQHF. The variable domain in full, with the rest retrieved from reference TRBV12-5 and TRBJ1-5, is DARVTQTPRHKVTEMGQEVTMRCQPILGHNTVFWYRQTMMQGLELLAYFRNRAPLDDSGMPKDRFSAEMPDATLATLKIQPSEPRDSAVYFCASGLGCVSGNQPQHFGDGTRLSIL.

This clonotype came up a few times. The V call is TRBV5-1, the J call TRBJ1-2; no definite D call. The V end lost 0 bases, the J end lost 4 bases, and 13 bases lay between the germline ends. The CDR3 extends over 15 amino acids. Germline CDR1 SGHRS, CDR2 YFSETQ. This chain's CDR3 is CASSLDRGTSYGYTF. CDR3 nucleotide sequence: TGCGCCAGCAGCTTGGACCGGGGAACGTCCTATGGCTACACCTTC.

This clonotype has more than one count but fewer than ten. In DNA, the CDR3 is TGCAGTGCTAAGCGGGGGGCGCGGGGTTATAGCAATCAGCCCCAGCATTTT. This codes for CSAKRGARGYSNQPQHF. The rearrangement links TRBV20-1 to TRBJ1-5, with D tentatively TRBD1 (6 bases). V lost 4 bases and J lost 0, with 19 bases in between. Looked up from germline, CDR1 is DFQATT and CDR2 is SNEGSKA (reference sequence). The CDR3 totals 17 residues.